A single sample is the source of the 32 T cell receptor beta chains below, sequenced in a study of technical replicates of blood from four donors. Measured with immunoSEQ multiplex PCR; TCRdb has only the in-frame clones, and not every one. Of approximately 89,000 clones listed, just under 95% are singletons. Sequencing used T cells isolated from PBMCs. The receptors were sampled from a human donor in good health.

V gene TRBV6-1 combines with J gene TRBJ2-5; 7 bases line up with TRBD2. Trimming removed 2 bases from V and 5 bases from J; junction bases left unmatched: 5. The V gene's germline CDR1 is MNHNS and CDR2 SASEGT. CDR3 length equals 14 residues. CDR3 bases: TGTGCCAGCAGTGAATCGGGGGGAAGGGAGACCCAGTACTTC. Its translation: CASSESGGRETQYF.

The gene calls are TRBV19 and TRBJ1-4; tentative D call: TRBD1 (6 bases). This CDR3 comprises 16 residues. V was cut by 3 bases and J by 3 bases, with 14 bases left in between. Germline V gene data show CDR1 as LNHDA and CDR2 as SQIVND (reference sequence). CDR3 DNA: TGTGCCAGTAGTATCCCGATGGGGGCCGCTAATGAAAAACTGTTTTTT. It yields the protein CASSIPMGAANEKLFF.

Concerning this clone: Distinct nucleotide sequences in the sample also encode this CDR3. The rearrangement links TRBV10-3 to TRBJ2-5; D possibly corresponds to TRBD1 (6 bases). Trimming pared 2 bases from V and 5 bases from J, leaving 9 bases between. Germline V gene lookup returns CDR1 ENHRY and CDR2 SYGVKD. The CDR3 spans 13 residues. CDR3 in amino acids: CAISEARGETQYF. The CDR3 bases are TGTGCCATCAGTGAGGCCAGGGGTGAGACCCAGTACTTC.

The chain carries TRBV5-4 and TRBJ1-3, with TRBD1 matching over 8 bases. The CDR3 sequence is 15 residues long. V shed 4 bases, J shed 4 bases, and the junction held 7 bases outside the gene matches. The V gene's germline CDR1 is SGHNT and CDR2 YYREEE (reference sequence). CDR3 nucleotides: TGTGCCAGCAGCCGAGCGACAGGGGAAGGAAACACCATATATTTT. This codes for CASSRATGEGNTIYF.

Regarding this clone: This same CDR3 is encoded by further DNA sequences in the sample. The chain is built from TRBV27 and TRBJ2-7, with 8 bases lining up with TRBD1. In germline, CDR1 is MNHEY, CDR2 SMNVEV (reference sequence). The CDR3 extends over 14 amino acids. Trimming at V came to 5 bases and at J to 4 bases, leaving 7 bases not matched to a gene. The CDR3 reads CASSPTGTGYEQYF. The DNA for the CDR3 is TGTGCCAGCAGTCCAACCGGGACAGGATACGAGCAGTACTTC.

The rearrangement links TRBV2 to TRBJ2-7; TRBD2 agrees at 11 bases. CDR1 is SNHLY, CDR2 FYNNEI, per germline. After removal of 6 bases from V and 0 bases from J, the junction contained 7 bases not matched to a gene. The CDR3 is made up of 16 amino acids. The CDR3 sequence is CASRGTSGINSYEQYF. In DNA form, the CDR3 reads TGTGCCAGCAGAGGGACTAGCGGAATCAACTCCTACGAGCAGTACTTC.

The chain combines TRBV4-2 with TRBJ2-7, with 10 bases that match TRBD2. Trimming cost V 2 bases and J 4 bases; bases outside gene matches: 8. This CDR3 comprises 16 residues. Germline loops: CDR1 LGHNA, CDR2 YNFKEQ. CDR3 residues: CASSQPKREGLYEQYF. CDR3 nucleotide sequence: TGTGCCAGCAGCCAACCTAAGCGGGAGGGTTTGTACGAGCAGTACTTC.

The J gene is TRBJ1-4, the V gene TRBV5-4; D might be TRBD1 (6 bases). The germline gives CDR1 SGHNT, CDR2 YYREEE (reference sequence). V lost 1 base, J lost 7 bases, and 14 bases lay in between. The CDR3 has 15 amino acids. As DNA, the CDR3 is TGTGCCAGCAGCTTGATTCCCAGGGGTGGTGAAAAACTGTTTTTT. This translates into CASSLIPRGGEKLFF.

This clone occurred once. The CDR3 DNA reads as TGTGCCAGTACCTTTCAAGGAGGGTCCGGCTACACCTTC. Translated, it gives CASTFQGGSGYTF. The genes are TRBV19 and TRBJ1-2; no clear D. V gave up 7 bases and J gave up 8 bases, with 17 bases separating them. CDR1 and CDR2 from the germline V gene are LNHDA and SQIVND (reference sequence). This CDR3 has 13 residues.

The chain couples TRBV5-6 to TRBJ2-6; D possibly corresponds to TRBD1 (5 bases). The germline V and J ends were trimmed by 5 bases and 3 bases, with 12 bases remaining between them. This CDR3 is 15 amino acids long. The germline V gene has CDR1 SGHDT and CDR2 YYEEEE. The CDR3: CASRFQGGGANVLTF. The CDR3 coding sequence is TGTGCCAGCAGATTCCAGGGTGGTGGGGCCAACGTCCTGACTTTC.

The genes are TRBV9 and TRBJ1-1; D ambiguous. The germline V gene has CDR1 SGDLS and CDR2 YYNGEE. The CDR3 is made up of 12 amino acids. The V end was cut by 4 bases, the J end by 3 bases, with 7 bases between. As DNA, the CDR3 is TGTGCCAGCAGCCCCGGTTACACTGAAGCTTTCTTT. This translates into CASSPGYTEAFF.

The chain recombines TRBV2 with TRBJ1-1, with a tentative D call TRBD1 (6 bases). The CDR3 contains 13 residues. Trimming removed 3 bases from V and 3 bases from J, with 8 bases in between. Germline CDR1 and CDR2: SNHLY and FYNNEI. CDR3 coding DNA: TGTGCCAGCAGTGAGGGACAACACACTGAAGCTTTCTTT. This translates into CASSEGQHTEAFF.

This chain joins TRBV4-1 and TRBJ2-7; no definite D call. The germline CDR1 and CDR2 sequences are MGHRA and YSYEKL. The CDR3 is 15 amino acids. V lost 0 bases, J lost 3 bases, and 12 bases lay in between. In DNA, the CDR3 is TGCGCCAGCAGCCAAGATCAACAAACCCTCTACGAGCAGTACTTC. Translation: CASSQDQQTLYEQYF.

This chain joins TRBV19 and TRBJ2-1; 7 nucleotides line up with TRBD1. Germline V gene data show CDR1 as LNHDA and CDR2 as SQIVND (reference sequence). This CDR3 comprises 15 residues. Unmatched junction bases numbered 9, after V lost 7 bases and J lost 3 bases. CDR3 sequence reads: CASNLGTAFYNEQFF. Here the CDR3 DNA reads TGTGCCAGTAACCTCGGGACAGCCTTCTACAATGAGCAGTTCTTC.

This rearrangement joins TRBV30 to TRBJ1-1; 8 bases fit TRBD1. In germline, CDR1 is GTSNPN, CDR2 SVGIG (reference sequence). CDR3 length: 18 residues. V dropped 0 bases and J dropped 2; count of bases not matched to a gene: 14. CDR3 in DNA: TGTGCCTGGAGTGTACTTGGGGATCGGACAGGGCCCAACACTGAAGCTTTCTTT. It translates to CAWSVLGDRTGPNTEAFF.

The V and J genes are TRBV4-3 and TRBJ2-2; 8 nucleotides match TRBD1. The CDR3 totals 16 residues. From germline, CDR1 is LGHNA and CDR2 YSLEER. V shed 3 bases and J 6 bases; nucleotides not matched to a gene: 9. The CDR3 DNA reads TGCGCCAGCAGCCACCTTCTGGACAGGGCCGCCGGGGAGCTGTTTTTT. This sequence encodes CASSHLLDRAAGELFF.

The J gene is TRBJ2-7, the V gene TRBV5-1, with no clear D. The V end was cut by 2 bases, the J end by 7 bases, with 13 bases between. The CDR3 runs to 13 residues. Germline loops: CDR1 SGHRS, CDR2 YFSETQ. CDR3 loop: CASSFLPSREQYF. For the CDR3, the DNA is TGCGCCAGCAGCTTTTTACCTTCTAGAGAGCAGTACTTC.

V is TRBV5-4 and J is TRBJ2-7; perhaps TRBD2 as D (6 bases). The germline V gene encodes CDR1 SGHNT and CDR2 YYREEE (reference sequence). V was shortened by 2 bases and J by 3 bases, with 12 bases between the two germline ends. The CDR3 has 14 residues. The CDR3 DNA reads TGTGCCAGCAGCTTAAGGGGTAGCGGCTACGAGCAGTACTTC. Amino acids: CASSLRGSGYEQYF. Filled out from reference TRBV5-4 and TRBJ2-7, the complete variable domain reads ETGVTQSPTHLIKTRGQQVTLRCSSQSGHNTVSWYQQALGQGPQFIFQYYREEENGRGNFPPRFSGLQFPNYSSELNVNALELDDSALYLCASSLRGSGYEQYFGPGTRLTVT.

This chain links TRBV4-1 with TRBJ2-1; no firm D call. Germline lookup yields CDR1 MGHRA and CDR2 YSYEKL. The CDR3 is 12 amino acids. The germline V and J ends were trimmed by 5 bases and 7 bases, with 9 bases remaining between them. The CDR3 sequence is CASSLEQNEQFF. CDR3 sequence (DNA): TGCGCCAGCAGCTTAGAACAGAATGAGCAGTTCTTC.

This chain links TRBV7-9 with TRBJ1-2; possible D gene TRBD1, 6 bases. Germline CDR1 and CDR2: SEHNR and FQNEAQ (reference sequence). Trimming pared 5 bases from V and 7 bases from J, leaving 17 bases between. The length of the CDR3 is 14 residues. The CDR3: CASSQTTGNRGYTF. The CDR3, as DNA: TGTGCCAGCAGCCAAACAACAGGGAATCGTGGCTACACCTTC.

CDR3 amino acids: CASHEVGLNYGYTF. The CDR3 DNA reads as TGTGCCAGCCACGAAGTCGGACTGAACTATGGCTACACCTTC. V and J are TRBV19 and TRBJ1-2, with D uncertain. This CDR3 is built from 14 residues. Trimming pared 9 bases from V and 2 bases from J, leaving 16 bases between. Looked up from germline, CDR1 is LNHDA and CDR2 is SQIVND (reference sequence).

The gene calls are TRBV7-9 and TRBJ1-4; TRBD1 aligns across 8 bases. Germline V gene lookup returns CDR1 SEHNR and CDR2 FQNEAQ (reference sequence). CDR3 length: 14 amino acids. V lost 8 bases to trimming and J lost 7 bases; unmatched junction nucleotides: 9. CDR3 residues: CASVGQGASEKLFF. As DNA, the CDR3 is TGTGCCAGCGTCGGGCAGGGGGCCAGTGAAAAACTGTTTTTT.

The rearrangement joins TRBV11-3 to TRBJ2-1; 7 bases map to TRBD1. The CDR3 contains 12 residues. With 5 bases clipped from V and 7 bases from J, the junction kept 2 bases outside the gene matches. CDR1 and CDR2 (germline): SGHNT, YENEEA. The DNA for the CDR3 is TGTGCCAGCAGCCTGACAGGGAATGAGCAGTTCTTC. It yields the protein CASSLTGNEQFF.

V gene TRBV11-3 combines with J gene TRBJ2-7, with 8 bases that match TRBD2. CDR1 is SGHNT and CDR2 is YENEEA in the germline V gene. The CDR3 has 15 amino acids. V lost 3 bases to trimming and J lost 4 bases; unmatched junction nucleotides: 8. In DNA form, the CDR3 reads TGTGCCAGCAGCTTCTCCCAGGCTAGCGGGTACGAGCAGTACTTC. This codes for CASSFSQASGYEQYF.

The chain carries TRBV4-2 and TRBJ2-1; D unclear. Trimming stripped 4 bases from V and 2 bases from J, with 12 bases between. Germline V gene data show CDR1 as LGHNA and CDR2 as YNFKEQ. This CDR3 comprises 15 residues. DNA for the CDR3: TGTGCCAGCAGCCTACACACAACCCCCTACAATGAGCAGTTCTTC. Protein sequence: CASSLHTTPYNEQFF.

The chain couples TRBV28 to TRBJ2-7; D possibly corresponds to TRBD1 (5 bases). Germline V gene sequence: CDR1 MDHEN, CDR2 SYDVKM. The CDR3 loop spans 15 amino acids. The germline V and J ends were trimmed by 3 bases and 4 bases, with 16 bases remaining between them. CDR3 in amino acids: CASSFQPLGQYEQYF. The CDR3 region has the DNA TGTGCCAGCAGTTTCCAGCCTTTGGGGCAGTACGAGCAGTACTTC. The full variable domain, rest sourced from reference TRBV28 and TRBJ2-7, is DVKVTQSSRYLVKRTGEKVFLECVQDMDHENMFWYRQDPGLGLRLIYFSYDVKMKEKGDIPEGYSVSREKKERFSLILESASTNQTSMYLCASSFQPLGQYEQYFGPGTRLTVT.

The chain employs TRBV7-8 and TRBJ2-7; 7 bases align to TRBD1. The ends lost 5 bases at V and 3 bases at J; junction bases unmatched: 13. From germline, CDR1 is SGHVS and CDR2 FQNEAQ. The CDR3 loop spans 16 amino acids. The CDR3 spells CASSPRGRADGYEQYF. The CDR3, as DNA: TGTGCCAGCAGCCCTAGGGGGCGGGCGGACGGCTACGAGCAGTACTTC.

V gene TRBV28 combines with J gene TRBJ1-5; possible D gene TRBD1, 5 bases. The germline V gene has CDR1 MDHEN and CDR2 SYDVKM. This CDR3 comprises 13 residues. The V gene lost 5 bases and the J gene lost 4 bases, with 9 bases spanning the gap. CDR3 nucleotides: TGTGCCAGCAGTACTCAGGGTAATCAGCCCCAGCATTTT. This sequence encodes CASSTQGNQPQHF.

The genes are TRBV27 and TRBJ2-1, with unresolved D. In germline, CDR1 is MNHEY, CDR2 SMNVEV (reference sequence). V gave up 3 bases and J gave up 5 bases, with 8 bases separating them. This CDR3 is built from 13 residues. As DNA, the CDR3 is TGTGCCAGCAGTTTGGGTGGGCACAATGAGCAGTTCTTC. Protein product: CASSLGGHNEQFF.

In DNA, the CDR3 is TGTGCCAGCAGCGCCAGGACAGGGACAAATCAGCCCCAGCATTTT. Translated, it gives CASSARTGTNQPQHF. The V gene is TRBV7-8, the J gene TRBJ1-5, with 8 bases fitting TRBD1. V lost 5 bases, J lost 4 bases, and 7 bases stayed unmatched. This CDR3 has 15 residues. Germline CDR1 SGHVS, CDR2 FQNEAQ.

The CDR3 spells CSVLPRVTYNEQFF. For the CDR3, the DNA is TGCAGCGTTTTACCCAGGGTGACCTACAATGAGCAGTTCTTC. The chain combines TRBV29-1 with TRBJ2-1, with D possibly being TRBD1 (5 bases). V lost 5 bases and J lost 2, with 13 bases in between. The CDR3 length is 14 residues. Germline assignment: CDR1 SQVTM and CDR2 ANQGSEA.

This clone was seen a handful of times. This chain uses TRBV7-9 with TRBJ1-2; tentative D call: TRBD1 (5 bases). This CDR3 comprises 15 residues. Trimming cost V 4 bases and J 4 bases, with 16 bases left between them. Per germline, CDR1 SEHNR and CDR2 FQNEAQ (reference sequence). CDR3 residues: CASSSSQGKLYGYTF. The CDR3 DNA reads as TGTGCCAGCAGCTCTTCCCAGGGTAAACTCTATGGCTACACCTTC.